This TCR beta chain was captured in a study of blood T cell repertoires in COVID-19. Study-level background: Both acute and convalescent COVID-19 samples were obtained from the United States, Italy and Spain. From T cells, B-cell-depleted T cells, or PBMCs came the material, which was cDNA or gDNA.

V was pared by 4 bases and J by 6 bases, with 13 bases between. This CDR3 has 14 residues. Germline loops: CDR1 SGDLS, CDR2 YYNGEE. The table came from immunoSEQ multiplex PCR; TCRdb's copy has only in-frame clones and leaves some out. This table has approximately 50,000 clones, around 81% appearing once. The TCR sequence derives from an older man with active COVID-19. J is TRBJ2-2 and V is TRBV9; no reliable D call. Sequencing was carried out using peripheral blood. This CDR3 reads CASSLEAGPGELFF. The CDR3 nucleotides read TGTGCCAGCAGCCTAGAAGCAGGTCCCGGGGAGCTGTTTTTT.